Following are 26 T cell receptor beta chains from one sample sequenced in a study of beta chain features in type 1 diabetes. Points from the study as a whole: Significant though moderate, a shortening of TCRB CDR3s appeared in all four CD4+ subsets of Type 1 diabetes patients.

The isolated RNA, all of it, was reverse transcribed, so expressed TCRB transcripts were what got sequenced. TCRdb's table, derived via immunoSEQ multiplex PCR, lists solely in-frame clones and lacks some. This sample has more than 300,000 clones, with around 10% found just once. These receptors have no known antigen. The sample consisted of central memory CD4+ T cells from blood. All receptors come from a man aged 25-45 years with type 1 diabetes.

CDR3 coding DNA: TGCGCCAGCAGCCATATAGCGGCCAGAAAAGGGGACAATACGCAGTATTTT. As protein: CASSHIAARKGDNTQYF. The chain employs TRBV4-1 and TRBJ2-3; either TRBD1 or TRBD2 may fit D (6 bases each). The CDR3 runs to 17 residues. Per germline, CDR1 MGHRA and CDR2 YSYEKL. Trimming stripped 3 bases from V and 7 bases from J, with 23 bases between.

This clone showed up many times. This sequence joins TRBV6-6 and TRBJ1-1; 9 bases align to TRBD1. J gave up 3 bases and V 7 bases, and 12 bases lay outside the gene matches. This CDR3 has 16 amino acids. Germline V lookup: CDR1 MNHNY, CDR2 SVGAGI (reference sequence). DNA for the CDR3: TGTGCCAGCAACACAGACCTGGGACAGGGTGACACTGAAGCTTTCTTT. Translation: CASNTDLGQGDTEAFF.

This clone was recorded a few times. The V and J genes are TRBV30 and TRBJ2-7; D uncertain. The CDR3 has 16 residues. The V gene lost 8 bases and the J gene lost 4 bases, with 27 bases spanning the gap. Germline CDR1 GTSNPN, CDR2 SVGIG (reference sequence). In DNA, the CDR3 is TGTGCCAGTAGCCGCTTCCAGGATCCTCTCGGGTACGAGCAGTACTTC. Its protein is CASSRFQDPLGYEQYF.

This clone came up many times. V usage is TRBV5-1 and J usage is TRBJ2-5, with 9 bases aligning to TRBD1. The CDR3 runs 14 residues. Looked up from germline, CDR1 is SGHRS and CDR2 is YFSETQ. V lost 4 bases, J lost 4 bases, and 5 bases stayed unmatched. This chain's CDR3 is CASSPTGGGETQYF. Here the CDR3 DNA reads TGCGCCAGCAGCCCGACAGGGGGTGGAGAGACCCAGTACTTC.

The chain is built from TRBV30 and TRBJ1-1, with 7 bases identical to TRBD1. Trimming at V came to 5 bases and at J to 2 bases, leaving 5 bases not matched to a gene. This CDR3 is 13 amino acids long. CDR1 is GTSNPN, CDR2 SVGIG, per germline (reference sequence). The CDR3 sequence: CAWGQELNTEAFF. The CDR3 region has the DNA TGTGCCTGGGGACAGGAACTTAACACTGAAGCTTTCTTT.

For the CDR3, the DNA is TGTGCCACCAGCAGAGATCATTTAAGGAGGCTAGCGAGCTACGAGCAGTACTTC. Its translation is CATSRDHLRRLASYEQYF. The chain carries TRBV15 and TRBJ2-7, with D possibly being TRBD2 (6 bases). CDR3 length: 18 residues. Germline values: CDR1 LNHNV, CDR2 YYDKDF (reference sequence). Trimming left V 0 bases short and J 3 bases short, with 21 bases between.

The chain combines TRBV29-1 with TRBJ2-5, with D possibly called TRBD1 or TRBD2 (6 bases each). The germline CDR1 and CDR2 sequences are SQVTM and ANQGSEA. This CDR3 comprises 15 residues. Trimming stripped 8 bases from V and 4 bases from J, with 23 bases between. CDR3 region: CSISSPNSGAETQYF. For the CDR3, the DNA is TGCAGCATCTCAAGCCCTAACTCGGGGGCAGAGACCCAGTACTTC.

This clone was seen ten or more times. J is TRBJ1-5 and V is TRBV15, with a tentative D call TRBD1 (5 bases). Germline-derived CDR1 and CDR2 are LNHNV and YYDKDF (reference sequence). Between the trimmed V and J ends, which lost 6 bases and 3 bases, there was a span of 9 bases. The CDR3 length is 13 residues. CDR3 sequence reads: CATSDSINQPQHF. The CDR3 DNA sequence: TGTGCCACCAGTGACAGTATCAATCAGCCCCAGCATTTT.

This clone was detected a few times. V is TRBV7-9 and J is TRBJ1-3, with 9 bases lining up with TRBD1. Losses at the gene ends were 5 bases for V and 5 bases for J; bases not matched to a gene: 4. Germline values: CDR1 SEHNR, CDR2 FQNEAQ (reference sequence). The CDR3 spans 14 residues. The CDR3 DNA is TGTGCCAGCAGCACCGGACAGGGGAGAAACACCATATATTTT. Amino acid sequence: CASSTGQGRNTIYF.

This clone has only a few counts. V gene TRBV6-4 combines with J gene TRBJ1-1; D gene uncertain. This CDR3 is 13 amino acids long. Trimming stripped 8 bases from V and 3 bases from J, with 13 bases between. Germline lookup yields CDR1 MRHNA and CDR2 SNTAGT. CDR3 in DNA: TGTGCCAGCTCGACGGACCGATACACTGAAGCTTTCTTT. As protein: CASSTDRYTEAFF.

The J gene is TRBJ2-7, the V gene TRBV6-6; the D is unclear. Germline V gives CDR1 MNHNY, CDR2 SVGAGI (reference sequence). Trimming pared 6 bases from V and 7 bases from J, leaving 22 bases between. There are 15 residues in the CDR3. CDR3 protein: CASSPLIGGQAEQYF. CDR3 bases: TGTGCCAGCAGCCCCCTCATCGGTGGGCAGGCAGAGCAGTACTTC.

The CDR3 loop reads CALSGQGAETQYF. The DNA for the CDR3 is TGTGCCCTGTCGGGACAGGGGGCGGAGACCCAGTACTTC. J is TRBJ2-5 and V is TRBV6-1; 12 nucleotides align to TRBD1. The CDR3 is 13 amino acids. Per germline, CDR1 MNHNS and CDR2 SASEGT. Trimming cost V 11 bases and J 5 bases; bases outside gene matches: 6.

This clone has ten or more counts. The rearrangement joins TRBV13 to TRBJ1-1; D unclear. Germline V lookup: CDR1 PRHDT, CDR2 FYEKMQ (reference sequence). The CDR3 runs 12 residues. V dropped 2 bases and J dropped 5 bases, with 6 bases sitting between them. In nucleotides, the CDR3 is TGTGCCAGCAGCTTACAGGAGACTGAAGCTTTCTTT. Its protein is CASSLQETEAFF.

This clone has only a few counts. This rearrangement joins TRBV19 to TRBJ2-7; 7 positions match TRBD1. Germline CDR1 reads LNHDA; CDR2 reads SQIVND (reference sequence). V was pared by 6 bases and J by 1 base, with 9 bases of the junction left unmatched. There are 15 residues in the CDR3. The CDR3 protein is CASSSLTGASYEQYF. The CDR3 region has the DNA TGTGCCAGTAGCTCCCTTACAGGGGCGTCCTACGAGCAGTACTTC. Using reference TRBV19 and TRBJ2-7 for the parts outside the CDR3, the full variable domain is DGGITQSPKYLFRKEGQNVTLSCEQNLNHDAMYWYRQDPGQGLRLIYYSQIVNDFQKGDIAEGYSVSREKKESFPLTVTSAQKNPTAFYLCASSSLTGASYEQYFGPGTRLTVT.

Ten or more counts support this clone. The chain is built from TRBV19 and TRBJ2-2; TRBD1 agrees at 8 bases. Germline V gene lookup returns CDR1 LNHDA and CDR2 SQIVND (reference sequence). The V and J ends lost 7 bases and 1 base, in that order; junction bases with no gene match: 5. The CDR3 has 15 residues. The CDR3 loop reads CASIPGTGNTGELFF. Here the CDR3 DNA reads TGTGCCAGTATCCCCGGGACAGGGAACACCGGGGAGCTGTTTTTT.

This chain joins TRBV28 and TRBJ2-1, with unresolved D. The germline V gene encodes CDR1 MDHEN and CDR2 SYDVKM. V lost 5 bases to trimming and J lost 0 bases, with 8 bases between them. CDR3 size: 14 residues. For the CDR3, the DNA is TGTGCCAGCAGTCCCCACGGCTCCTACAATGAGCAGTTCTTC. The encoded protein is CASSPHGSYNEQFF. The full variable domain, rest sourced from reference TRBV28 and TRBJ2-1, is DVKVTQSSRYLVKRTGEKVFLECVQDMDHENMFWYRQDPGLGLRLIYFSYDVKMKEKGDIPEGYSVSREKKERFSLILESASTNQTSMYLCASSPHGSYNEQFFGPGTRLTVL.

Only a few counts were recorded for this clone. The chain links TRBV6-1 to TRBJ2-5; TRBD2 matches 10 bases. V gave up 0 bases and J gave up 4 bases; unmatched junction bases: 5. Germline V gene data show CDR1 as MNHNS and CDR2 as SASEGT. The CDR3 is 16 residues long. CDR3 in amino acids: CASSEATSGIGETQYF. DNA for the CDR3: TGTGCCAGCAGTGAAGCTACTAGCGGGATAGGAGAGACCCAGTACTTC.

A few counts support this clone. The V call is TRBV6-5, the J call TRBJ2-3, with D possibly being TRBD1 (6 bases). Between the trimmed V and J ends, which lost 5 bases and 10 bases, there was a span of 13 bases. CDR3 length: 12 amino acids. Germline V gene sequence: CDR1 MNHEY, CDR2 SVGAGI. CDR3 nucleotides: TGTGCCAGCAGTCGCCAGGGGACCCCGCAGTATTTT. It yields the protein CASSRQGTPQYF.

This rearrangement joins TRBV30 to TRBJ1-5, with D unclear. V was cut by 1 base and J by 0 bases, with 13 bases left in between. Germline V gene sequence: CDR1 GTSNPN, CDR2 SVGIG (reference sequence). The CDR3 has 16 amino acids. For the CDR3, the DNA is TGTGCCTGGAGTGGGGCAAACACCGGTAGCAATCAGCCCCAGCATTTT. It is translated as CAWSGANTGSNQPQHF. The whole variable domain, filled in from reference TRBV30 and TRBJ1-5, reads SQTIHQWPATLVQPVGSPLSLECTVEGTSNPNLYWYRQAAGRGLQLLFYSVGIGQISSEVPQNLSASRPQDRQFILSSKKLLLSDSGFYLCAWSGANTGSNQPQHFGDGTRLSIL.

The gene calls are TRBV6-5 and TRBJ2-7; D may be TRBD1 (6 bases). V was trimmed by 5 bases and J by 1 base, leaving 9 bases between them. CDR1 is MNHEY, CDR2 SVGAGI, per germline. The CDR3 is made up of 13 amino acids. CDR3 nucleotide sequence: TGTGCCAGCAGTCAGGGGCTGTCCTACGAGCAGTACTTC. It yields the protein CASSQGLSYEQYF.

The chain employs TRBV6-6 and TRBJ2-3; D uncertain. CDR1 and CDR2 (germline): MNHNY, SVGAGI (reference sequence). V was pared by 6 bases and J by 1 base, with 11 bases between. This CDR3 region has 14 residues. The CDR3 reads CASSQMVRTDTQYF. The CDR3 DNA is TGTGCCAGCAGCCAAATGGTGCGCACAGATACGCAGTATTTT.

This clone was counted a few times. The chain combines TRBV6-6 with TRBJ2-1, with D hard to call. Trimming removed 6 bases at V and 6 bases at J, with 15 bases between. The CDR3 has 14 residues. Germline-derived CDR1 and CDR2 are MNHNY and SVGAGI (reference sequence). In DNA form, the CDR3 reads TGTGCCAGCAGCTCCCCCCTTTCGGGCAATGAGCAGTTCTTC. Protein product: CASSSPLSGNEQFF.

There are a few counts of this clone. The chain links TRBV29-1 to TRBJ2-5; 8 bases line up with TRBD2. This CDR3 comprises 12 residues. CDR1 is SQVTM and CDR2 is ANQGSEA in the germline V gene. V lost 4 bases and J lost 5; bases outside the gene matches: 3. CDR3 residues: CSVVAGSETQYF. The CDR3 nucleotides read TGCAGCGTTGTAGCGGGGAGTGAGACCCAGTACTTC.

This sequence joins TRBV5-4 and TRBJ1-1; TRBD1 might be the D (5 bases). The CDR3 is made up of 13 amino acids. Germline CDR1 and CDR2: SGHNT and YYREEE (reference sequence). The V end was cut by 7 bases, the J end by 6 bases, with 16 bases between. The CDR3 DNA reads as TGTGCCAGCGTCTACTTGACAGAACCTGAAGCTTTCTTT. As protein: CASVYLTEPEAFF.

This clone was detected a few times. DNA for the CDR3: TGTGCCAGCAGCTTAGTCCCCAATGAGCAGTTCTTC. It yields the protein CASSLVPNEQFF. The V and J genes are TRBV7-2 and TRBJ2-1; D unclear. V was cut by 1 base and J by 6 bases, with 4 bases left in between. CDR3 length: 12 residues. The germline gives CDR1 SGHTA, CDR2 FQGNSA.

This clone was seen once. V and J are TRBV21-1 and TRBJ2-7; the D call in the table, TRBD2, was not verified against the DNA. TRBV21-1 is shown as a pseudogene. The CDR3 length is 16 residues. The CDR3 bases are TGTGCCAGCAGCAACCGGACTAGCAAACTCTCCTACGAGCAGTACTTC. This gives the protein CASSNRTSKLSYEQYF.